This T cell receptor (beta chain) appears in the sequencing data of a study of T cell responses to AZD1222 COVID-19 vaccine. The study, taken as a whole, reports: Reportedly, close to half of spike-specific TCRs are directed against unmutated variant regions. Dominant CD4 TCR responses targeted spike regions 160-218 and 743-854. After the peak T cell response, and only then, were repertoires sampled.

Of note for this clone: Its specificity is not known.

Clones were read by immunoSEQ multiplex PCR, and TCRdb kept only the in-frame ones, dropping some. The sample records 99,000 or so clones, 70% to 90% being singletons. The receptor was derived from an adult in good health. The sample consisted of peripheral blood, taken on day 0 of AZD1222 vaccination.

CDR3 sequence reads: CASSSIYREGNTEAFF. DNA of the CDR3: TGTGCCAGCAGTTCAATTTACAGGGAGGGGAACACTGAAGCTTTCTTT. The V gene is TRBV27, the J gene TRBJ1-1; tentatively, D is TRBD1 (6 bases). The CDR3 runs 16 residues. V was clipped by 4 bases and J by 1 base, with 16 bases between them. Germline V gene lookup returns CDR1 MNHEY and CDR2 SMNVEV (reference sequence).